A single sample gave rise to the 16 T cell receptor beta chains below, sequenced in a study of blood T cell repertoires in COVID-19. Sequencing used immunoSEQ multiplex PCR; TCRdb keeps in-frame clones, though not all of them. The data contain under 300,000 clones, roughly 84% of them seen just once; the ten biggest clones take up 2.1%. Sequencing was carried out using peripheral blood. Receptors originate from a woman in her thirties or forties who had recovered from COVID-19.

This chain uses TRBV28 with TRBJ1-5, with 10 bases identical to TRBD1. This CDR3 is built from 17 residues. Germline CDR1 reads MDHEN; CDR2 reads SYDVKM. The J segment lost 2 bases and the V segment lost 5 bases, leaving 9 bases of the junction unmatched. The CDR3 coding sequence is TGTGCCAGCAGTCCCCGGGCCGGGACAGGGGGCAATCAGCCCCAGCATTTT. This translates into CASSPRAGTGGNQPQHF. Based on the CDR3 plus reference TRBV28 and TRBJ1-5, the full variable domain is DVKVTQSSRYLVKRTGEKVFLECVQDMDHENMFWYRQDPGLGLRLIYFSYDVKMKEKGDIPEGYSVSREKKERFSLILESASTNQTSMYLCASSPRAGTGGNQPQHFGDGTRLSIL.

CDR3 region: CASILREDSNEQFF. CDR3 nucleotides: TGTGCCAGCATCCTGAGAGAAGACAGCAATGAGCAGTTCTTC. V is TRBV7-9 and J is TRBJ2-1; D may be TRBD1 (5 bases). V dropped 7 bases and J dropped 6 bases, with 16 bases sitting between them. The CDR3 runs to 14 residues. The germline V gene has CDR1 SEHNR and CDR2 FQNEAQ (reference sequence).

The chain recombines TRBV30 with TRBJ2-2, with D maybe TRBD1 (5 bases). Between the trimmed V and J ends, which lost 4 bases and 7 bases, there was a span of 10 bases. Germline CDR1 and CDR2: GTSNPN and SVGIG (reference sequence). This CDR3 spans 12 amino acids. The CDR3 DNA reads TGTGCCTGGAACCTGGGGCTCGGGGAGCTGTTTTTT. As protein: CAWNLGLGELFF.

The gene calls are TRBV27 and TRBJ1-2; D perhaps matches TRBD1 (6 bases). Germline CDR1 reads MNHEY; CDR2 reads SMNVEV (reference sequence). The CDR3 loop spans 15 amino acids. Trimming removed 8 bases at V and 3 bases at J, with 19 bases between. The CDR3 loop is CASGTPFPGDYGYTF. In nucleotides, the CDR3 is TGTGCCAGCGGGACGCCTTTCCCAGGGGACTATGGCTACACCTTC.

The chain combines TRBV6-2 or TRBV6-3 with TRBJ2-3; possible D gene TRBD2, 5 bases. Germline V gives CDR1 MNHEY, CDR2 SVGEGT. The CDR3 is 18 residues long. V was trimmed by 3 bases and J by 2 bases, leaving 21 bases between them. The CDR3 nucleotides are TGTGCCAGCAGTTATGACGGGGTCGCCCCCTATCCCACAGATACGCAGTATTTT. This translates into CASSYDGVAPYPTDTQYF.

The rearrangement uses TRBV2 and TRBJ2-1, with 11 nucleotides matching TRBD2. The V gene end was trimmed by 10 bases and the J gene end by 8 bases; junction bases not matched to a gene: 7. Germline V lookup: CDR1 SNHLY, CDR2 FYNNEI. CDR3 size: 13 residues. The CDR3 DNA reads TGTGCCATCCTTAGCGGGAGGGGGGATGAGCAGTTCTTC. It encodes CAILSGRGDEQFF.

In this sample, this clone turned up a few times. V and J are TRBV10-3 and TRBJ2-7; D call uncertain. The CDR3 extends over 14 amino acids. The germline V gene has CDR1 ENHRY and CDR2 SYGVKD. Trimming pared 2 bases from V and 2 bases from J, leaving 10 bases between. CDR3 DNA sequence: TGTGCCATCAGTGAGAGGAGAGAGACCTACGAGCAGTACTTC. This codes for CAISERRETYEQYF.

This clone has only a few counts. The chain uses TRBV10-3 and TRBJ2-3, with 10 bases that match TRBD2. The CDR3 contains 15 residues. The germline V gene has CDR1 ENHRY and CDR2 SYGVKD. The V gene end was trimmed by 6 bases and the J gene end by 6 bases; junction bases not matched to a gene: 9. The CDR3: CAISFSGGTMDTQYF. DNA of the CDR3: TGTGCCATCAGCTTTAGCGGGGGGACGATGGATACGCAGTATTTT.

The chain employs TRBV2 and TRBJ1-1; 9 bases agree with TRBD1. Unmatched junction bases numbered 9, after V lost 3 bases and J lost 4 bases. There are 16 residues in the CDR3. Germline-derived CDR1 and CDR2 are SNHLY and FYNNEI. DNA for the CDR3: TGTGCCAGCAGTGATGGGGGGACAGGGACGGGCACTGAAGCTTTCTTT. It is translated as CASSDGGTGTGTEAFF.

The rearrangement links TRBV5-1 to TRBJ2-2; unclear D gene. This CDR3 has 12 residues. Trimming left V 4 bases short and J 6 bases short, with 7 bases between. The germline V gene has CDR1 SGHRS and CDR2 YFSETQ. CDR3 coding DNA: TGCGCCAGCAGCCCCCGTGCCGGGGAGCTGTTTTTT. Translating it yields CASSPRAGELFF.

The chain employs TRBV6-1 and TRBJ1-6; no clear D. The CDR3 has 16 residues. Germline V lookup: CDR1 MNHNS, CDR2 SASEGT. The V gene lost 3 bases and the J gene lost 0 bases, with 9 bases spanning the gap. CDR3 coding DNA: TGTGCCAGCAGTGATGCACCGAGCTCCTATAATTCACCCCTCCACTTT. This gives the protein CASSDAPSSYNSPLHF.

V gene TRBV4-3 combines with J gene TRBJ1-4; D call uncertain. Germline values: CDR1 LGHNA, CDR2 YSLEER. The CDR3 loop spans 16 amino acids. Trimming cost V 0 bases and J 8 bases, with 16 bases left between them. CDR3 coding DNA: TGCGCCAGCAGCCAAGATCACGACACCTTTGGGGAAAAACTGTTTTTT. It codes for CASSQDHDTFGEKLFF.

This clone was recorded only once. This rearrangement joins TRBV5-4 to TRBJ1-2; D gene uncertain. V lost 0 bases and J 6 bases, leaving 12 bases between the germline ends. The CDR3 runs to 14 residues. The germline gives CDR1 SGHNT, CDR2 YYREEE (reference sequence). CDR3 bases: TGTGCCAGCAGCTTGGCCCGGGAAGTTCATGGCTACACCTTC. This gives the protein CASSLAREVHGYTF.

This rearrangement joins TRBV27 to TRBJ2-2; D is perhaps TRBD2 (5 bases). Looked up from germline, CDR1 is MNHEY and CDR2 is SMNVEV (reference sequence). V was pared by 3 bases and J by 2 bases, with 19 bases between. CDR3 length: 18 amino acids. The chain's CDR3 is CASSLGMAGWVNTGELFF. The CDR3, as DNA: TGTGCCAGCAGTTTGGGCATGGCGGGTTGGGTAAACACCGGGGAGCTGTTTTTT.

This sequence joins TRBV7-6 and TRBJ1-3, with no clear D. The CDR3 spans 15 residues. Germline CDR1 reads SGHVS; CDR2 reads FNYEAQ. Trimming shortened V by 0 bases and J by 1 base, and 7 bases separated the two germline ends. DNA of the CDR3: TGTGCCAGCAGCTTAGCGGCGGGTTCTGGAAACACCATATATTTT. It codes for CASSLAAGSGNTIYF.

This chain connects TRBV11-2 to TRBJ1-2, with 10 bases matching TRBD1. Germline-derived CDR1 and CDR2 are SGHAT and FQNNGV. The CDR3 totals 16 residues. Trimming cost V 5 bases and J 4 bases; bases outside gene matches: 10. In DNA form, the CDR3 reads TGTGCCAGCAGCGTAAGAGGGGGACAGGGGTTCTATGGCTACACCTTC. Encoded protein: CASSVRGGQGFYGYTF. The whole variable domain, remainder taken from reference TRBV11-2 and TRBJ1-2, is EAGVAQSPRYKIIEKRQSVAFWCNPISGHATLYWYQQILGQGPKLLIQFQNNGVVDDSQLPKDRFSAERLKGVDSTLKIQPAKLEDSAVYLCASSVRGGQGFYGYTFGSGTRLTVV.